Each of the 22 T cell receptor beta chains below was sequenced from the same sample in a study of T cells in Graves' hyperthyroidism and ophthalmopathy. Authors of the study amplified TCR beta CDR3 regions from RNA transcripts. Researchers ran a first-round RT-PCR on the TCR CDR3 using the HTBI primer set. TCRdb used MiXCR to reprocess the multiplex PCR reads, holding one entry per CDR3 protein. This table holds around 600,000 distinct CDR3 sequences, 14% found once. What was sequenced was blood. The source is a young woman with Graves' ophthalmopathy.

The rearrangement links TRBV2 to TRBJ2-1, with D possibly being TRBD1 (7 bases). Trimming shortened V by 6 bases and J by 8 bases, and 17 bases separated the two germline ends. Germline CDR1 SNHLY, CDR2 FYNNEI. The CDR3 is 14 residues long. The CDR3 loop is CASRRQGGTHEQFF. The CDR3 DNA reads as TGTGCCAGCAGGAGGCAGGGGGGAACCCATGAGCAGTTCTTC. Combining the CDR3 with reference TRBV2 and TRBJ2-1 gives the whole variable domain EPEVTQTPSHQVTQMGQEVILRCVPISNHLYFYWYRQILGQKVEFLVSFYNNEISEKSEIFDDQFSVERPDGSNFTLKIRSTKLEDSAMYFCASRRQGGTHEQFFGPGTRLTVL.

The chain joins TRBV27 to TRBJ1-6, with D perhaps matching TRBD1 (5 bases). Germline V lookup: CDR1 MNHEY, CDR2 SMNVEV (reference sequence). V was trimmed by 8 bases and J by 7 bases, leaving 18 bases between them. This CDR3 contains 15 residues. In nucleotides, the CDR3 is TGTGCCAGCGTACGATCGGTGGGGGGAAATTCACCCCTCCACTTT. Amino acids: CASVRSVGGNSPLHF.

This clonotype was seen repeatedly, ten times or more. V gene TRBV28 combines with J gene TRBJ1-5; the D gene is possibly TRBD1 (6 bases). This CDR3 contains 15 residues. The germline V and J ends were trimmed by 3 bases and 4 bases, with 13 bases remaining between them. Germline CDR1 reads MDHEN; CDR2 reads SYDVKM. Here the CDR3 DNA reads TGTGCCAGCAGTTTTGGGGGGGCCCTTAATCAGCCCCAGCATTTT. It yields the protein CASSFGGALNQPQHF.

The sample holds many counts of this clonotype. V is TRBV19 and J is TRBJ1-1, with 9 bases fitting TRBD1. With V trimmed by 6 bases and J by 5 bases, 16 bases remained unmatched. This CDR3 region has 17 residues. Germline CDR1 reads LNHDA; CDR2 reads SQIVND (reference sequence). The CDR3 sequence is CASSLGKQGAPETEAFF. DNA of the CDR3: TGTGCCAGTAGCTTAGGAAAACAGGGGGCTCCGGAGACTGAAGCTTTCTTT.

The CDR3 region is CASSGAEYGYTF. As DNA, the CDR3 is TGTGCCAGCAGCGGGGCAGAGTATGGCTACACCTTC. The chain joins TRBV9 to TRBJ1-2; D gene unclear. The CDR3 has 12 residues. Deletions cut 3 bases from V and 5 bases from J, with 8 bases between. Germline CDR1 SGDLS, CDR2 YYNGEE. The whole variable domain, remainder taken from reference TRBV9 and TRBJ1-2, is DSGVTQTPKHLITATGQRVTLRCSPRSGDLSVYWYQQSLDQGLQFLIQYYNGEERAKGNILERFSAQQFPDLHSELNLSSLELGDSALYFCASSGAEYGYTFGSGTRLTVV.

This clonotype was seen ten or more times. This chain uses TRBV2 with TRBJ1-5; D is unresolved. The CDR3 runs to 15 residues. V was pared by 3 bases and J by 2 bases, with 11 bases between. From germline, CDR1 is SNHLY and CDR2 FYNNEI. This CDR3 reads CASSDNVRGNQPQHF. CDR3 sequence (DNA): TGTGCCAGCAGTGACAACGTGAGAGGCAATCAGCCCCAGCATTTT.

This clonotype was seen ten or more times. The chain recombines TRBV29-1 with TRBJ1-1, with TRBD1 matching over 7 bases. Germline V lookup: CDR1 SQVTM, CDR2 ANQGSEA. CDR3 length equals 14 residues. The trim removed 7 bases at V and 8 bases at J, leaving 16 bases unmatched. The DNA of the CDR3 is TGCAGCGCCCAGTTACCCGGGACAGTGACGGAAGCTTTCTTT. This gives the protein CSAQLPGTVTEAFF. Complete variable domain (other parts from reference TRBV29-1 and TRBJ1-1): SAVISQKPSRDICQRGTSLTIQCQVDSQVTMMFWYRQQPGQSLTLIATANQGSEATYESGFVIDKFPISRPNLTFSTLTVSNMSPEDSSIYLCSAQLPGTVTEAFFGQGTRLTVV.

The V call is TRBV3-1, the J call TRBJ2-7; TRBD2 matches 8 bases. This CDR3 is built from 15 residues. The germline gives CDR1 LGHDT, CDR2 YNNKEL (reference sequence). V dropped 3 bases and J dropped 5; count of bases not matched to a gene: 9. CDR3 sequence (DNA): TGTGCCAGCAGCCAGGGGAGCGGGAGCCTGAACGAGCAGTACTTC. This gives the protein CASSQGSGSLNEQYF.

The J gene is TRBJ1-5, the V gene TRBV6-1; TRBD1 aligns across 7 bases. The germline CDR1 and CDR2 sequences are MNHNS and SASEGT. With 2 bases clipped from V and 3 bases from J, the junction kept 10 bases outside the gene matches. The CDR3 runs to 17 residues. CDR3 DNA: TGTGCCAGCAGTGAATATACCCCGGACAGGTTCAATCAGCCCCAGCATTTT. Translating gives CASSEYTPDRFNQPQHF.

Ten or more counts support this clonotype. The genes are TRBV19 and TRBJ2-7, with a weak D call TRBD1 (6 bases). Between the trimmed V and J ends, which lost 3 bases and 4 bases, there was a span of 10 bases. Germline V lookup: CDR1 LNHDA, CDR2 SQIVND (reference sequence). The length of the CDR3 is 13 residues. The CDR3 DNA is TGTGCCAGTAGTATTGGCAGGGGATACGAGCAGTACTTC. Translated: CASSIGRGYEQYF. Looking up the rest from reference TRBV19 and TRBJ2-7 gives the full variable domain: DGGITQSPKYLFRKEGQNVTLSCEQNLNHDAMYWYRQDPGQGLRLIYYSQIVNDFQKGDIAEGYSVSREKKESFPLTVTSAQKNPTAFYLCASSIGRGYEQYFGPGTRLTVT.

The V and J genes are TRBV5-6 and TRBJ1-1; 7 bases agree with TRBD1. The CDR3 totals 13 residues. The V gene end was trimmed by 3 bases and the J gene end by 7 bases; junction bases not matched to a gene: 6. Germline V gene sequence: CDR1 SGHDT, CDR2 YYEEEE. The DNA of the CDR3 is TGTGCCAGCAGCTACGGGACAGAAAGTGAAGCTTTCTTT. This encodes CASSYGTESEAFF.

In its sample, this clonotype was seen many times. This chain connects TRBV28 to TRBJ1-4; a possible D gene is TRBD1 (5 bases). The CDR3 has 14 residues. CDR1 and CDR2 (germline): MDHEN, SYDVKM. V was shortened by 8 bases and J by 3 bases, with 13 bases between the two germline ends. The CDR3 DNA is TGTGCCAGCGGGGTGGGGGGAGCTAATGAAAAACTGTTTTTT. Its protein is CASGVGGANEKLFF.

This chain uses TRBV7-9 with TRBJ2-6; D possibly corresponds to TRBD2 (5 bases). Germline V gene sequence: CDR1 SEHNR, CDR2 FQNEAQ (reference sequence). V was pared by 5 bases and J by 2 bases, with 10 bases between. The CDR3 is 15 amino acids. CDR3 amino acids: CASSTSGAGANVLTF. CDR3 coding DNA: TGTGCCAGCAGCACTTCCGGGGCTGGGGCCAACGTCCTGACTTTC. Variable domain in full (rest from reference TRBV7-9 and TRBJ2-6): DTGVSQNPRHKITKRGQNVTFRCDPISEHNRLYWYRQTLGQGPEFLTYFQNEAQLEKSRLLSDRFSAERPKGSFSTLEIQRTEQGDSAMYLCASSTSGAGANVLTFGAGSRLTVL.

This clonotype was detected only a few times. This chain links TRBV20-1 with TRBJ1-3, with D perhaps TRBD1 (6 bases). The CDR3 is made up of 14 amino acids. Germline lookup yields CDR1 DFQATT and CDR2 SNEGSKA (reference sequence). The V end was cut by 2 bases, the J end by 2 bases, with 10 bases between. Written as DNA, the CDR3 is TGCAGTGCTAGACCTCCAGGGGCTGGAAACACCATATATTTT. Translation: CSARPPGAGNTIYF.

The chain employs TRBV29-1 and TRBJ2-7; 12 nucleotides align to TRBD2. This CDR3 has 14 residues. After removal of 5 bases from V and 5 bases from J, the junction contained 7 bases not matched to a gene. Germline CDR1 and CDR2: SQVTM and ANQGSEA. The DNA for the CDR3 is TGCAGCGTTTTCGACGGACTAGCGGGAAACGAGCAGTACTTC. It yields the protein CSVFDGLAGNEQYF.

This clonotype was picked up a small number of times. The rearrangement joins TRBV4-2 to TRBJ2-5; maybe TRBD2 (5 bases). The CDR3 has 16 amino acids. V was clipped by 6 bases and J by 2 bases, with 19 bases between them. CDR1 is LGHNA and CDR2 is YNFKEQ in the germline V gene. CDR3 sequence: CASSRNSQTGQETQYF. In DNA form, the CDR3 reads TGTGCCAGCAGTCGGAACTCCCAGACGGGACAAGAGACCCAGTACTTC.

This clonotype was picked up many times. CDR3 loop: CASSPGVMGTDTQYF. DNA of the CDR3: TGTGCCAGCAGCCCCGGAGTGATGGGGACAGATACGCAGTATTTT. V usage is TRBV7-9 and J usage is TRBJ2-3, with D unresolved. Germline V gene sequence: CDR1 SEHNR, CDR2 FQNEAQ (reference sequence). V was trimmed by 5 bases and J by 3 bases, leaving 15 bases between them. This CDR3 is 15 amino acids long.

This clonotype was seen at least ten times. The genes are TRBV30 and TRBJ1-1, with no clear D. The CDR3 is made up of 11 amino acids. V lost 3 bases and J 5 bases, leaving 7 bases between the germline ends. In germline, CDR1 is GTSNPN, CDR2 SVGIG (reference sequence). The CDR3: CAWSGRTEAFF. In nucleotides, the CDR3 is TGTGCCTGGAGCGGGAGAACTGAAGCTTTCTTT.

This clonotype was observed many times. V is TRBV6-1 and J is TRBJ2-1; possibly TRBD2 for D (5 bases). V was trimmed by 0 bases and J by 1 base, leaving 16 bases between them. The CDR3 spans 18 residues. The germline V gene encodes CDR1 MNHNS and CDR2 SASEGT. CDR3 bases: TGTGCCAGCAGTGAAGCGAGCCCTATAGCGCCATCCTACAATGAGCAGTTCTTC. Amino acid sequence: CASSEASPIAPSYNEQFF.

This clonotype was observed a handful of times. The rearrangement links TRBV12-3 or TRBV12-4 to TRBJ1-6, with TRBD1 matching over 8 bases. V was pared by 7 bases and J by 9 bases, with 5 bases of the junction left unmatched. The CDR3 runs 13 residues. CDR3 sequence (DNA): TGTGCCAGCACCATGGACAGGGTTTCACCCCTCCACTTT. Translation: CASTMDRVSPLHF.

At least ten counts were recorded for this clonotype. The chain joins TRBV27 to TRBJ2-1; 11 bases fit TRBD2. The V gene end was trimmed by 4 bases and the J gene end by 7 bases; junction bases not matched to a gene: 6. The length of the CDR3 is 15 residues. Germline CDR1 is MNHEY and CDR2 is SMNVEV (reference sequence). The CDR3 bases are TGTGCCAGCAGTTCCGGGACTAGCGGAGAGAATGAGCAGTTCTTC. Encoded protein: CASSSGTSGENEQFF.

To note about this clonotype: This may stem from a read error, because a much larger clone lies one nucleotide away. CDR3 DNA sequence: TGTGCCAGCAGTTTATCACTCAGGTATAGCGATACGCAGTATTTT. Its protein is CASSLSLRYSDTQYF. V usage is TRBV27 and J usage is TRBJ2-3; D uncertain. The CDR3 runs 15 residues. Trimming cost V 0 bases and J 6 bases, with 13 bases left between them. Per the germline V gene, CDR1 is MNHEY and CDR2 is SMNVEV (reference sequence).